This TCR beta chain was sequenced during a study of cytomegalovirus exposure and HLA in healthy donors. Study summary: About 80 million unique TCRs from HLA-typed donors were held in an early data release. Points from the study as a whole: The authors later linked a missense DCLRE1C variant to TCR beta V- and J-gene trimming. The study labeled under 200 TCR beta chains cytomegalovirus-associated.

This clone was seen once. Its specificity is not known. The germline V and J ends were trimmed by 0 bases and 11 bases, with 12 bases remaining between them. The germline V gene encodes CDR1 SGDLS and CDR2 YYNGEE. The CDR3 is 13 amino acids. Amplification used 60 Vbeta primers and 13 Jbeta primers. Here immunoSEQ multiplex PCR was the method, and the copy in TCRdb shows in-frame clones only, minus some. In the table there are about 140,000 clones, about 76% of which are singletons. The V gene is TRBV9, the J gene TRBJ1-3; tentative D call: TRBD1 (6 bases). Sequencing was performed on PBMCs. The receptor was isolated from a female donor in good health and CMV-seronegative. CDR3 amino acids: CASSVEGQGPIYF. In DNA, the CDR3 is TGTGCCAGCAGCGTAGAGGGTCAGGGGCCCATATATTTT.